This TCR beta chain was sequenced for a study of T cells in Graves' hyperthyroidism and ophthalmopathy. Study-wide results and caveats: Stable hyperthyroidism was separated from ophthalmopathy by a model based on 13 V-J features.

V lost 4 bases to trimming and J lost 4 bases, with 13 bases between them. CDR1 MGHRA and CDR2 YSYEKL come from the germline V gene. The CDR3 is made up of 14 amino acids. This clonotype was counted ten times or more. What it binds is unknown. TCR beta CDR3 region amplification was performed from RNA transcripts. In the first-round RT-PCR of the TCR CDR3, the HTBI primer set was used. TCRdb re-analysed the multiplex PCR reads in MiXCR, keeping a single row per CDR3 protein. The profile shows about 550,000 distinct CDR3 sequences, 20% of them singletons. The sample taken for sequencing was blood. The V gene is TRBV4-1, the J gene TRBJ1-1; no firm D call. The receptor was isolated from a young man with Graves' hyperthyroidism. In DNA, the CDR3 is TGCGCCAGCAGCCCCCAGCGAGGGTTCACTGAAGCTTTCTTT. Translation: CASSPQRGFTEAFF.